This TCR beta chain was obtained from a study of T cells after yellow fever vaccination. Study conclusions and caveats: Most clones from primary vaccination resurfaced after the booster (approximately 96% CD4, more than 75% CD8).

Each CDR3 protein gets one entry after TCRdb re-called the 5' RACE reads with MiXCR. The table has 300,000 or so distinct CDR3 sequences, less than 9.5% seen once. This clonotype was detected only a few times. Its specificity is not known. The sequence was obtained from a man aged 18 to 29 who received the YFV17D yellow fever vaccine. The starting material was PBMCs, obtained roughly 46 days after the first yellow fever vaccination.

The CDR3 sequence is CATSSYREQARYGYTF. DNA for the CDR3: TGTGCCACCAGCAGCTACAGGGAGCAAGCGCGCTATGGCTACACCTTC. The chain joins TRBV15 to TRBJ1-2, with a possible D match to TRBD1 (6 bases). The length of the CDR3 is 16 residues. Germline CDR1 is LNHNV and CDR2 is YYDKDF (reference sequence). Trimming cost V 3 bases and J 4 bases, with 18 bases left between them.